The source of this T cell receptor beta chain is a study of blood T cell repertoires in COVID-19. Sequencing was performed with immunoSEQ multiplex PCR; in TCRdb, only in-frame clones are kept and a portion is missing. Altogether 250,000 or so clones are present, around 86% being singletons, with the ten largest covering 12%. With 5 bases removed from V and 5 bases from J, the gap between germline ends came to 22 bases. Per germline, CDR1 MNHNY and CDR2 SVGAGI (reference sequence). This CDR3 is built from 17 residues. The sequence was collected from a man older than 75 with acute or convalescent COVID-19. The chain couples TRBV6-6 to TRBJ2-4; tentatively, D is TRBD2 (7 bases). The sequenced sample was peripheral blood. The CDR3 region has the DNA TGTGCCAGCAGTCCCTCAGGGCGGGGGCGATACCAAAACATTCAGTACTTC. It codes for CASSPSGRGRYQNIQYF.